The 25 T cell receptor beta chains listed next were all sequenced from one sample in a study of shared clonotypes between healthy human individuals. Some clones are missing from TCRdb's copy, which holds only in-frame ones; the method was immunoSEQ multiplex PCR. In the table there are 2 million to 3 million clones, roughly 93% of which are singletons. Specimen: naive CD4+ T cells from PBMCs. Sample subset: CD45RA+ positively selected. The receptors were sampled from a man aged 18 to 30 in good health. Some clones in this sample may be carry-over from other donors' samples.

With respect to this clone: Additional DNA sequences in this sample encode the identical CDR3. The V gene is TRBV11-3, the J gene TRBJ2-2, with TRBD1 matching over 9 bases. V shed 6 bases, J shed 3 bases, and the junction held 5 bases outside the gene matches. The CDR3 is 15 residues long. Per the germline V gene, CDR1 is SGHNT and CDR2 is YENEEA. The chain's CDR3 is CASSPGQGYTGELFF. Written as DNA, the CDR3 is TGTGCCAGCAGTCCGGGACAGGGCTACACCGGGGAGCTGTTTTTT.

Here the CDR3 reads CASSKYPGTVDSYEQYF. The DNA for the CDR3 is TGTGCCAGCAGCAAATACCCCGGGACAGTAGACTCCTACGAGCAGTACTTC. V usage is TRBV21-1 and J usage is TRBJ2-7; TRBD1, the table's D call, lacks a check against the DNA. TRBV21-1 is recorded as a pseudogene. The CDR3 extends over 17 amino acids.

This chain connects TRBV28 to TRBJ1-5; no firm D call. Trimming took off 2 bases at V and 3 bases at J, with 14 bases between the two ends. The CDR3 consists of 16 residues. The germline V gene has CDR1 MDHEN and CDR2 SYDVKM. The CDR3 reads CASSLNPGQFNQPQHF. CDR3 coding DNA: TGTGCCAGCAGTTTAAATCCCGGGCAGTTCAATCAGCCCCAGCATTTT. Supplemented by reference TRBV28 and TRBJ1-5, the full variable domain reads DVKVTQSSRYLVKRTGEKVFLECVQDMDHENMFWYRQDPGLGLRLIYFSYDVKMKEKGDIPEGYSVSREKKERFSLILESASTNQTSMYLCASSLNPGQFNQPQHFGDGTRLSIL.

This chain uses TRBV5-8 with TRBJ1-2; 10 bases line up with TRBD1. CDR3 size: 12 residues. V lost 1 base and J lost 14; bases outside the gene matches: 5. The V gene's germline CDR1 is SGHTS and CDR2 YDEGEE. Written as DNA, the CDR3 is TGTGCCAGCAGCTTGACACGACAGGGGGCAACCTTC. It codes for CASSLTRQGATF.

The chain employs TRBV11-2 and TRBJ1-4; 10 nucleotides match TRBD1. Germline V lookup: CDR1 SGHAT, CDR2 FQNNGV. This CDR3 spans 15 amino acids. V gave up 2 bases and J gave up 8 bases; unmatched junction bases: 5. The CDR3 spells CASSLMTGGWEKLFF. In nucleotides, the CDR3 is TGTGCCAGCAGCTTAATGACAGGGGGCTGGGAAAAACTGTTTTTT. The variable domain in full, completed from reference TRBV11-2 and TRBJ1-4, reads EAGVAQSPRYKIIEKRQSVAFWCNPISGHATLYWYQQILGQGPKLLIQFQNNGVVDDSQLPKDRFSAERLKGVDSTLKIQPAKLEDSAVYLCASSLMTGGWEKLFFGSGTQLSVL.

This clone has only one observation. The rearrangement links TRBV2 to TRBJ1-2; 7 bases line up with TRBD1. Germline CDR1 SNHLY, CDR2 FYNNEI. V lost 7 bases to trimming and J lost 5 bases; unmatched junction nucleotides: 7. This CDR3 region has 13 residues. CDR3 nucleotide sequence: TGTGCCAGCATTCCACAGGGGATGTATGGCTACACCTTC. As protein: CASIPQGMYGYTF.

This sequence joins TRBV11-2 and TRBJ2-2; 12 bases are shared with TRBD2. This CDR3 comprises 18 residues. After removal of 3 bases from V and 4 bases from J, the junction contained 9 bases not matched to a gene. From germline, CDR1 is SGHAT and CDR2 FQNNGV. CDR3 DNA: TGTGCCAGCAGCTTCGCTCTTCTAGCGGGAGGGGTCACCGGGGAGCTGTTTTTT. This codes for CASSFALLAGGVTGELFF.

The V gene is TRBV6-1, the J gene TRBJ1-2; no firm D call. Trimming cost V 10 bases and J 3 bases, with 18 bases left between them. Germline-derived CDR1 and CDR2 are MNHNS and SASEGT. The CDR3 loop spans 14 amino acids. CDR3: CAIRSVGAHYGYTF. The CDR3 nucleotides are TGTGCCATCCGATCTGTCGGCGCTCACTATGGCTACACCTTC.

The V and J genes are TRBV7-6 and TRBJ2-1; 7 bases match TRBD1. The V segment lost 5 bases and the J segment 1 base; nucleotides outside the gene matches: 11. The CDR3 is 17 amino acids. The germline V gene has CDR1 SGHVS and CDR2 FNYEAQ. CDR3 bases: TGTGCCAGCAGCCCGAAATACAGGGGTTTATCCTACAATGAGCAGTTCTTC. It is translated as CASSPKYRGLSYNEQFF.

The gene calls are TRBV18 and TRBJ2-1, with 9 bases fitting TRBD1. Germline V lookup: CDR1 KGHSH, CDR2 LQKENI. Unmatched junction bases numbered 7, after V lost 3 bases and J lost 1 base. This CDR3 comprises 17 residues. Written as DNA, the CDR3 is TGTGCCAGCTCACCCTATGGGACAGGGACTTCCTACAATGAGCAGTTCTTC. Translation: CASSPYGTGTSYNEQFF. Full variable domain (missing parts from reference TRBV18 and TRBJ2-1): NAGVMQNPRHLVRRRGQEARLRCSPMKGHSHVYWYRQLPEEGLKFMVYLQKENIIDESGMPKERFSAEFPKEGPSILRIQQVVRGDSAAYFCASSPYGTGTSYNEQFFGPGTRLTVL.

J is TRBJ2-3 and V is TRBV7-9, with unresolved D. The CDR3 loop spans 17 amino acids. The V end lost 0 bases, the J end lost 4 bases, and 17 bases lay between the germline ends. From germline, CDR1 is SEHNR and CDR2 FQNEAQ (reference sequence). CDR3 loop: CASSLARPVIGADTQYF. For the CDR3, the DNA is TGTGCCAGCAGCTTAGCGCGTCCGGTAATAGGCGCAGATACGCAGTATTTT. The whole variable domain, remainder taken from reference TRBV7-9 and TRBJ2-3, is DTGVSQNPRHKITKRGQNVTFRCDPISEHNRLYWYRQTLGQGPEFLTYFQNEAQLEKSRLLSDRFSAERPKGSFSTLEIQRTEQGDSAMYLCASSLARPVIGADTQYFGPGTRLTVL.

The chain recombines TRBV7-3 with TRBJ2-1; no clear D. From germline, CDR1 is SGHTA and CDR2 FQGTGA. The CDR3 is 14 amino acids. V lost 2 bases and J 4 bases, leaving 9 bases between the germline ends. In nucleotides, the CDR3 is TGTGCCAGCAGCTTAGGGCGACAATACAATGAGCAGTTCTTC. This gives the protein CASSLGRQYNEQFF.

This chain connects TRBV18 to TRBJ1-1; possible D gene TRBD1, 6 bases. V lost 4 bases and J 5 bases, leaving 20 bases between the germline ends. The CDR3 has 16 residues. Germline CDR1 and CDR2: KGHSH and LQKENI. The CDR3 nucleotides read TGTGCCAGCTCACTAGGTCAGACAGGATCCGGGACTGAAGCTTTCTTT. Its translation: CASSLGQTGSGTEAFF.

The chain couples TRBV7-9 to TRBJ1-5; D not certain. V lost 1 base and J 0 bases, leaving 10 bases between the germline ends. Germline V CDR1 and CDR2: SEHNR, FQNEAQ (reference sequence). This CDR3 has 16 residues. Here the CDR3 reads CASSLEDGYSNQPQHF. CDR3 sequence (DNA): TGTGCCAGCAGCTTAGAGGACGGATATAGCAATCAGCCCCAGCATTTT.

The chain couples TRBV2 to TRBJ2-5; the match to TRBD1 covers 7 bases. V gave up 6 bases and J gave up 5 bases; unmatched junction bases: 9. CDR1 and CDR2 (germline): SNHLY, FYNNEI. CDR3 length: 14 residues. The CDR3 region is CASRGPTGRETQYF. DNA of the CDR3: TGTGCCAGCAGGGGCCCGACAGGGCGCGAGACCCAGTACTTC.

With regard to this clone: Other DNA sequences from this sample encode an identical CDR3 as well. This chain uses TRBV7-2 with TRBJ2-3; 9 bases align to TRBD2. CDR3 length: 15 residues. Germline assignment: CDR1 SGHTA and CDR2 FQGNSA. Trimming took 3 bases from V and 2 from J; bases not matched to a gene: 3. The CDR3 DNA follows: TGTGCCAGCAGCTTGGGACTAGCAGCCACAGATACGCAGTATTTT. This translates into CASSLGLAATDTQYF.

This chain joins TRBV6-5 and TRBJ1-1; D remains unclear. This CDR3 is built from 14 residues. In germline, CDR1 is MNHEY, CDR2 SVGAGI. Trimming took 5 bases from V and 1 from J, leaving 11 bases between them. This chain's CDR3 is CASSGRQENTEAFF. In DNA form, the CDR3 reads TGTGCCAGCAGTGGACGCCAGGAGAACACTGAAGCTTTCTTT.

The chain is built from TRBV30 and TRBJ2-2; D gene ambiguous. This CDR3 has 15 residues. Trimming removed 0 bases at V and 4 bases at J, with 12 bases between. The germline V gene encodes CDR1 GTSNPN and CDR2 SVGIG (reference sequence). CDR3 nucleotide sequence: TGTGCCTGGAGTGTGGAGTTTGTATCCACCGGGGAGCTGTTTTTT. This encodes CAWSVEFVSTGELFF.

The sample holds a few counts of this clone. The rearrangement links TRBV10-1 to TRBJ1-1, with no clear D. V lost 5 bases, J lost 10 bases, and 17 bases lay in between. CDR1 and CDR2 from the germline V gene are WNHNN and SYGVQD (reference sequence). The CDR3 sequence is 13 residues long. CDR3 nucleotide sequence: TGCGCCAGCAGTCTGAGGTATGGCACTCGAGCTTTCTTT. Translated, it gives CASSLRYGTRAFF.

The J gene is TRBJ2-2, the V gene TRBV6-1; TRBD2 agrees at 7 bases. Germline V gene lookup returns CDR1 MNHNS and CDR2 SASEGT. The CDR3 consists of 15 residues. Trimming at V came to 3 bases and at J to 7 bases, leaving 8 bases not matched to a gene. This chain's CDR3 is CASSDWGGPIGELFF. The CDR3 bases are TGTGCCAGCAGTGATTGGGGGGGTCCGATCGGGGAGCTGTTTTTT.

The V and J genes are TRBV18 and TRBJ2-7; TRBD1 aligns across 9 bases. CDR3 length: 15 amino acids. V lost 2 bases and J lost 4; bases outside the gene matches: 6. Per germline, CDR1 KGHSH and CDR2 LQKENI. This chain's CDR3 is CASSPGTGTLYEQYF. The CDR3 DNA follows: TGTGCCAGCTCACCAGGGACAGGGACCCTTTACGAGCAGTACTTC.

The rearrangement uses TRBV7-3 and TRBJ2-1; TRBD2 matches at 10 bases. CDR1 is SGHTA, CDR2 FQGTGA, per germline. Trimming took 3 bases from V and 3 from J; bases not matched to a gene: 5. The CDR3 totals 16 residues. In DNA form, the CDR3 reads TGTGCCAGCAGCTTTGTAGCGGGAGGACACTACAATGAGCAGTTCTTC. It encodes CASSFVAGGHYNEQFF.

The genes are TRBV7-2 and TRBJ2-5; D is perhaps TRBD1 (5 bases). The germline V gene encodes CDR1 SGHTA and CDR2 FQGNSA. Trimming removed 2 bases from V and 7 bases from J, with 5 bases in between. The length of the CDR3 is 11 residues. The CDR3 sequence is CASSLRGTQYF. Here the CDR3 DNA reads TGTGCCAGCAGCTTAAGGGGGACCCAGTACTTC.

The chain uses TRBV28 and TRBJ1-1; perhaps TRBD1 as D (5 bases). V was clipped by 5 bases and J by 1 base, with 14 bases between them. CDR1 MDHEN and CDR2 SYDVKM come from the germline V gene. This CDR3 comprises 15 residues. The CDR3 DNA follows: TGTGCCAGCAGTGGGGACGGCGGATGGAACACTGAAGCTTTCTTT. It encodes CASSGDGGWNTEAFF.

This chain links TRBV27 with TRBJ1-2; 8 bases agree with TRBD1. This CDR3 is built from 14 residues. Looked up from germline, CDR1 is MNHEY and CDR2 is SMNVEV (reference sequence). V lost 5 bases and J lost 2; bases outside the gene matches: 4. Written as DNA, the CDR3 is TGTGCCAGCAGTCGGGACAGGAGAAACTATGGCTACACCTTC. Amino acid sequence: CASSRDRRNYGYTF.